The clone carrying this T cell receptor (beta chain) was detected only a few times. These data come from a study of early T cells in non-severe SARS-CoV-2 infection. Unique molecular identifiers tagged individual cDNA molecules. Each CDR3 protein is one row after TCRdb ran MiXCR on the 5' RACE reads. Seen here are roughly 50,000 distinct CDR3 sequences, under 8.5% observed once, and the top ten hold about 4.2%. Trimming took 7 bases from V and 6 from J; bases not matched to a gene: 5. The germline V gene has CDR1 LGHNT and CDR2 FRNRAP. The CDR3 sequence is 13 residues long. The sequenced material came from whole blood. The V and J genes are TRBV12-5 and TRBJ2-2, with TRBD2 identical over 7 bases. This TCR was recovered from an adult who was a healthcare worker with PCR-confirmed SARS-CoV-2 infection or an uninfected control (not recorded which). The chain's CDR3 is CASENSGPGELFF. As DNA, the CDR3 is TGTGCTAGTGAGAATAGCGGGCCCGGGGAGCTGTTTTTT.